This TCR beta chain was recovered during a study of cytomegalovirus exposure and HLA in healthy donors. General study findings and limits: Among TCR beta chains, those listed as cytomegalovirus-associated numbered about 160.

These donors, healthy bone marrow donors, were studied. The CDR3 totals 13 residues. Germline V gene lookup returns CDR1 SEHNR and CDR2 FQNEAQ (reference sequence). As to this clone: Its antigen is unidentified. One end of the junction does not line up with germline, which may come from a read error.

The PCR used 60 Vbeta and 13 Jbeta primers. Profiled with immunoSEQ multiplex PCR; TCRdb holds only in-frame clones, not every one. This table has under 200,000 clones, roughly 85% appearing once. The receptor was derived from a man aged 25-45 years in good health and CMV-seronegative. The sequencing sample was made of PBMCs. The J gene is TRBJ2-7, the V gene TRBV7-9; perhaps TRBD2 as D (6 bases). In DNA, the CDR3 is TGTTCCAGCGGGTCCGCGGCTTCCTACGAGCAGTACTTC. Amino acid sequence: CSSGSAASYEQYF.